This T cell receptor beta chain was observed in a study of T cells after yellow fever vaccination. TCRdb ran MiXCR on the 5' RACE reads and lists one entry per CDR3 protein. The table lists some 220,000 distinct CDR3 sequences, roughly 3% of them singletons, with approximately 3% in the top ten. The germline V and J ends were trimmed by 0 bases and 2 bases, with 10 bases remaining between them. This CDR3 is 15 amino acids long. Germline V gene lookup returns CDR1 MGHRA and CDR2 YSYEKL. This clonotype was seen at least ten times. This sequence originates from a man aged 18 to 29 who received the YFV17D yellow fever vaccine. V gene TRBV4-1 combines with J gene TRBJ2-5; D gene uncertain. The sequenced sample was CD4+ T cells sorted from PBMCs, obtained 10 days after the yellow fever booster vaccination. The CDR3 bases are TGCGCCAGCAGCCAAGAGGGCAGTCGGCAAGAGACCCAGTACTTC. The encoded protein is CASSQEGSRQETQYF.